This entry lists 19 T cell receptor beta chains sequenced from one sample in a study of T-cell memory formation after mild COVID-19. In TCRdb, the 5' RACE reads were re-called with MiXCR into one record per CDR3 protein. Here the sample spans approximately 300,000 distinct CDR3 sequences, approximately 15% being singletons. The sample comprised PBMCs or a T cell subset sorted from them (not recorded which). The receptors were sampled from a man between 18 and 35 years old who had mild COVID-19 (a few samples of this study predate the infection). Cell type and time point are not known.

A few counts support this clonotype. This chain joins TRBV20-1 and TRBJ1-6; D gene ambiguous. CDR3 length equals 14 residues. V was cut by 1 base and J by 3 bases, with 7 bases left in between. Germline V gene sequence: CDR1 DFQATT, CDR2 SNEGSKA (reference sequence). The CDR3 here is CSARGSIYNSPLHF. CDR3 in DNA: TGCAGTGCTAGAGGCAGCATCTATAATTCACCCCTCCACTTT.

The chain recombines TRBV10-3 with TRBJ2-5, with 7 bases aligning to TRBD1. The CDR3 is 14 residues long. Germline CDR1 ENHRY, CDR2 SYGVKD. The junction had 10 bases not matched to a gene; V was cut back by 10 bases and J by 2 bases. This CDR3 is CATRGGSYQETQYF. As DNA, the CDR3 is TGTGCCACTCGAGGGGGCAGTTATCAAGAGACCCAGTACTTC.

This clonotype was counted a few times. This chain uses TRBV7-2 with TRBJ1-2; unclear D gene. Trimming pared 4 bases from V and 4 bases from J, leaving 16 bases between. The V gene's germline CDR1 is SGHTA and CDR2 FQGNSA. CDR3 length equals 15 residues. This CDR3 reads CASSSDKGDIYGYTF. CDR3 bases: TGTGCCAGCAGCTCCGACAAGGGAGATATCTATGGCTACACCTTC.

This clonotype was counted ten times or more. This chain connects TRBV4-2 to TRBJ2-3, with 8 bases that match TRBD1. The length of the CDR3 is 16 residues. In germline, CDR1 is LGHNA, CDR2 YNFKEQ. V gave up 4 bases and J gave up 1 base; unmatched junction bases: 7. The CDR3: CASSLQTGGRTDTQYF. CDR3 DNA sequence: TGTGCCAGCAGCCTCCAAACAGGGGGACGCACAGATACGCAGTATTTT.

This chain uses TRBV12-3 or TRBV12-4 with TRBJ2-3; no firm D call. This CDR3 comprises 14 residues. Trimming shortened V by 5 bases and J by 0 bases, and 9 bases separated the two germline ends. The CDR3 sequence is CASSDDGSTDTQYF. The CDR3 nucleotides are TGTGCCAGCAGTGACGACGGTAGCACAGATACGCAGTATTTT.

The table lists this clonotype with a few counts. The chain couples TRBV5-1 to TRBJ1-1; D is unresolved. Germline V gene data show CDR1 as SGHRS and CDR2 as YFSETQ. Trimming stripped 9 bases from V and 1 base from J, with 19 bases between. The CDR3 extends over 15 amino acids. CDR3 amino acids: CATSVGVAGNTEAFF. The DNA of the CDR3 is TGCGCCACCAGTGTCGGGGTGGCAGGGAACACTGAAGCTTTCTTT.

The V and J genes are TRBV12-3 or TRBV12-4 and TRBJ1-6; D is ambiguous. The V gene lost 6 bases and the J gene lost 9 bases, with 15 bases spanning the gap. The CDR3 loop spans 14 amino acids. The CDR3 loop is CASSYDPLGSPLHF. In DNA, the CDR3 is TGTGCCAGCAGCTATGACCCATTGGGTTCACCCCTCCACTTT.

This clonotype was seen only a few times. This rearrangement joins TRBV7-6 to TRBJ2-7; D is unclear. Deletions cut 1 base from V and 3 bases from J, with 10 bases between. Germline V gene lookup returns CDR1 SGHVS and CDR2 FNYEAQ. This CDR3 has 14 residues. As DNA, the CDR3 is TGTGCCAGCAGCTTAGAAGGTATGAGCTACGAGCAGTACTTC. Its translation: CASSLEGMSYEQYF.

The sample holds a few counts of this clonotype. V and J are TRBV20-1 and TRBJ2-5; possibly TRBD2 for D (6 bases). This CDR3 is built from 14 residues. The V and J ends lost 6 bases and 2 bases respectively, with 16 bases between them. Germline V lookup: CDR1 DFQATT, CDR2 SNEGSKA (reference sequence). DNA for the CDR3: TGCAGTGCGAACATCCGGGGGAGACAAGAGACCCAGTACTTC. This sequence encodes CSANIRGRQETQYF.

The V and J genes are TRBV3-1 and TRBJ1-1, with D perhaps TRBD1 (5 bases). Germline assignment: CDR1 LGHDT and CDR2 YNNKEL (reference sequence). The length of the CDR3 is 20 residues. The V and J ends lost 5 bases and 3 bases respectively, with 31 bases between them. The CDR3 region is CASSRGTVLRTVKGDTEAFF. DNA for the CDR3: TGTGCCAGCAGCAGGGGCACCGTCCTCCGGACGGTAAAAGGGGACACTGAAGCTTTCTTT.

The chain combines TRBV4-1 with TRBJ2-3; the match to TRBD2 covers 8 bases. Looked up from germline, CDR1 is MGHRA and CDR2 is YSYEKL. The CDR3 consists of 15 residues. V lost 5 bases to trimming and J lost 2 bases; unmatched junction nucleotides: 6. In nucleotides, the CDR3 is TGCGCCAGCAGCGTATCCGGGGGGGTCACAGATACGCAGTATTTT. Protein sequence: CASSVSGGVTDTQYF.

The V call is TRBV24-1, the J call TRBJ1-5, with 10 nucleotides matching TRBD1. The CDR3 contains 13 residues. Germline V CDR1 and CDR2: KGHDR, SFDVKD. V shed 9 bases, J shed 4 bases, and the junction held 2 bases outside the gene matches. CDR3 loop: CATGQGENQPQHF. In nucleotides, the CDR3 is TGTGCCACCGGACAGGGGGAAAATCAGCCCCAGCATTTT.

This clonotype was counted a few times. CDR3 protein: CASSVATPGGNYGYTF. In DNA form, the CDR3 reads TGTGCCAGCAGCGTAGCTACGCCAGGGGGTAACTATGGCTACACCTTC. J is TRBJ1-2 and V is TRBV9; 7 bases match TRBD1. Losses at the gene ends were 0 bases for V and 1 base for J; bases not matched to a gene: 6. The V gene's germline CDR1 is SGDLS and CDR2 YYNGEE. This CDR3 is built from 16 residues.

The V call is TRBV4-2, the J call TRBJ1-1, with unresolved D. V was pared by 0 bases and J by 3 bases, with 5 bases between. The CDR3 contains 13 residues. The germline V gene encodes CDR1 LGHNA and CDR2 YNFKEQ. This CDR3 is CASSQEADTEAFF. CDR3 bases: TGTGCCAGCAGCCAAGAGGCGGACACTGAAGCTTTCTTT.

V usage is TRBV24-1 and J usage is TRBJ2-1; D might be TRBD2 (6 bases). The germline V gene encodes CDR1 KGHDR and CDR2 SFDVKD. This CDR3 is built from 16 residues. V lost 6 bases and J lost 2, with 16 bases in between. CDR3 protein: CATSRGGVGTYNEQFF. The CDR3 region has the DNA TGTGCCACCAGTAGGGGCGGGGTAGGGACCTACAATGAGCAGTTCTTC.

This clonotype was detected ten times or more. The chain couples TRBV20-1 to TRBJ1-5; D call uncertain. The CDR3 is made up of 14 amino acids. The germline CDR1 and CDR2 sequences are DFQATT and SNEGSKA (reference sequence). The V end was cut by 6 bases, the J end by 5 bases, with 17 bases between. CDR3 loop: CSAVKGKADQPQHF. The CDR3 DNA reads as TGCAGTGCGGTAAAAGGGAAGGCAGATCAGCCCCAGCATTTT.

This rearrangement joins TRBV20-1 to TRBJ1-4, with a tentative D call TRBD1 (6 bases). V lost 0 bases and J lost 8, with 13 bases in between. The CDR3 covers 14 residues. Germline assignment: CDR1 DFQATT and CDR2 SNEGSKA (reference sequence). This chain's CDR3 is CSAREQGRGEKLFF. CDR3 DNA sequence: TGCAGTGCTAGAGAACAGGGTAGGGGGGAAAAACTGTTTTTT.

This clonotype came up many times. This chain uses TRBV19 with TRBJ1-5; possible D gene TRBD1, 5 bases. The CDR3 is 14 residues long. Trimming left V 3 bases short and J 7 bases short, with 13 bases between. Germline lookup yields CDR1 LNHDA and CDR2 SQIVND (reference sequence). CDR3 in amino acids: CASSITGGRQPQHF. The CDR3 nucleotides are TGTGCCAGTAGTATCACCGGGGGTAGGCAGCCCCAGCATTTT.

V is TRBV7-9 and J is TRBJ2-7, with D possibly TRBD1 on 5 matching bases. The CDR3 totals 13 residues. Germline values: CDR1 SEHNR, CDR2 FQNEAQ (reference sequence). Trimming shortened V by 3 bases and J by 6 bases, and 12 bases separated the two germline ends. CDR3 in DNA: TGTGCCAGCAGCTTTTTAAGTCAGGGCGAGCAGTACTTC. It is translated as CASSFLSQGEQYF.